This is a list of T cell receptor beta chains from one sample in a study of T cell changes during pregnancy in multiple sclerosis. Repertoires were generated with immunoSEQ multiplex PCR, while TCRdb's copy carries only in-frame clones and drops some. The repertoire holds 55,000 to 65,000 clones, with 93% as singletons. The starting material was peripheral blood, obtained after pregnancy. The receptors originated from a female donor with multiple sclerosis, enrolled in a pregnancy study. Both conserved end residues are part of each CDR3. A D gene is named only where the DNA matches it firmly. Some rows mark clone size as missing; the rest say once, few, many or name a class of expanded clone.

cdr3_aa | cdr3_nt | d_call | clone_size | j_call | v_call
CASSLKVGGLSSYNEQFF | TGTGCCAGCAGCTTGAAGGTAGGGGGCTTGAGCTCCTACAATGAGCAGTTCTTC | TRBD1 | NA | TRBJ2-1 | TRBV5-6
CASIGDTEAFF | TGTGCCAGCATCGGGGACACTGAAGCTTTCTTT | NA | NA | TRBJ1-1 | TRBV6-5
CASSQFSGVSSVSEQFF | TGTGCCAGCAGCCAATTTTCTGGGGTGTCTAGCGTCAGTGAGCAGTTCTTC | NA | NA | TRBJ2-1 | TRBV4-2
CASSYSQGGQETQYF | TGTGCCAGCAGTTACTCTCAGGGCGGTCAAGAGACCCAGTACTTC | NA | NA | TRBJ2-5 | TRBV6-5
CASSWGLNEQYF | TGTGCCAGCAGCTGGGGACTCAACGAGCAGTACTTC | NA | NA | TRBJ2-7 | TRBV11-2
CATGREGQGDTQYF | TGTGCCACCGGGCGGGAGGGCCAGGGAGATACGCAGTATTTT | TRBD2 | NA | TRBJ2-3 | TRBV19
CASSFVAGGLYEQYF | TGTGCCAGCAGCTTCGTTGCGGGAGGCCTCTACGAGCAGTACTTC | TRBD2 | NA | TRBJ2-7 | TRBV7-2
CASSYGTSGIETQYF | TGTGCCAGCAGCTACGGAACTAGCGGGATCGAGACCCAGTACTTC | TRBD2 | NA | TRBJ2-5 | TRBV7-6
CASSEASTAKSEAFF | TGTGCCAGCAGTGAAGCGAGCACAGCCAAATCTGAAGCTTTCTTT | NA | NA | TRBJ1-1 | TRBV6-1
CASSDSGASGADTQYF | TGTGCCAGCAGTGACTCAGGGGCTAGCGGGGCAGATACGCAGTATTTT | TRBD2 | NA | TRBJ2-3 | TRBV6-4
CASSVAGAGTGELFF | TGTGCCAGCAGCGTAGCAGGGGCTGGCACCGGGGAGCTGTTTTTT | NA | few | TRBJ2-2 | TRBV9
CASSQEPSGPMPSYEQYF | TGTGCCAGCAGCCAAGAGCCTAGCGGGCCAATGCCCTCCTACGAGCAGTACTTC | TRBD2 | NA | TRBJ2-7 | TRBV4-2
CASSPGLLKFYGYTF | TGTGCCAGTAGTCCGGGACTACTGAAATTCTATGGCTACACCTTC | NA | NA | TRBJ1-2 | TRBV19
CASILAEKAYEQYF | TGTGCCAGCATCCTAGCGGAGAAGGCCTACGAGCAGTACTTC | TRBD2 | NA | TRBJ2-7 | TRBV27
CASSPGQGAREQFF | TGTGCCAGCAGTCCGGGACAGGGGGCGCGTGAGCAGTTCTTC | TRBD1 | once | TRBJ2-1 | TRBV6-5
CASSVDTGAYNEQFF | TGTGCCAGCAGCGTAGACACAGGGGCCTACAATGAGCAGTTCTTC | TRBD1 | NA | TRBJ2-1 | TRBV9
CASSLLRSGSDTGELFF | TGTGCCAGCAGCTTGCTCCGCAGCGGGAGTGACACCGGGGAGCTGTTTTTT | TRBD2 | NA | TRBJ2-2 | TRBV11-2
CASSLLTGDTEAFF | TGTGCCAGCAGTTTATTAACAGGGGACACTGAAGCTTTCTTT | TRBD1 | NA | TRBJ1-1 | TRBV28
CASSFPPAYNEQFF | TGTGCCAGCAGCTTCCCCCCCGCCTACAATGAGCAGTTCTTC | NA | once | TRBJ2-1 | TRBV7-2
CASSQDRGYEKLFF | TGTGCCAGCAGCCAGGACAGGGGCTACGAAAAACTGTTTTTT | TRBD1 | few | TRBJ1-4 | TRBV7-9
CAISDWDRAGEQYF | TGTGCCATCAGTGATTGGGACAGGGCGGGGGAGCAGTACTTC | TRBD1 | NA | TRBJ2-7 | TRBV10-3
CSVEQVYGYTF | TGCAGCGTTGAACAGGTCTATGGCTACACCTTC | NA | NA | TRBJ1-2 | TRBV29-1
CASSRDSLTTDTQYF | TGTGCCAGCAGTCGGGACAGCTTGACCACAGATACGCAGTATTTT | TRBD1 | once | TRBJ2-3 | TRBV6-6
CASQNGGRGYNEQFF | TGTGCCAGCCAGAACGGGGGGAGGGGTTACAATGAGCAGTTCTTC | TRBD2 | NA | TRBJ2-1 | TRBV7-8
CASSELLNTF | TGTGCCAGCAGTGAACTGTTAAACACCTTC | NA | NA | TRBJ1-2 | TRBV2
CASSQDRQGENIQYF | TGCGCCAGCAGCCAAGATCGACAGGGGGAAAACATTCAGTACTTC | TRBD1 | NA | TRBJ2-4 | TRBV4-3
CASSSSGGEYYGYTF | TGTGCCAGCAGCTCCTCAGGGGGCGAATACTATGGCTACACCTTC | TRBD1 | NA | TRBJ1-2 | TRBV13
CASSRTSRNTGELFF | TGTGCCAGCAGCCGGACTAGTAGGAACACCGGGGAGCTGTTTTTT | TRBD2 | NA | TRBJ2-2 | TRBV7-9
CASSQTPGSGQETQYF | TGCGCCAGCAGCCAAACCCCGGGGTCTGGCCAAGAGACCCAGTACTTC | NA | NA | TRBJ2-5 | TRBV4-3
CASSITGLSVGETQYF | TGTGCCAGTAGTATAACTGGGCTATCCGTCGGAGAGACCCAGTACTTC | NA | NA | TRBJ2-5 | TRBV19
CASSERRGLAGAYNEQFF | TGCGCCAGCAGTGAGAGAAGGGGACTAGCGGGTGCCTACAATGAGCAGTTCTTC | TRBD2 | NA | TRBJ2-1 | TRBV10-1
CASSILAGLSSYNEQFF | TGTGCCAGCAGTATACTAGCGGGCTTGAGCTCCTACAATGAGCAGTTCTTC | TRBD2 | once | TRBJ2-1 | TRBV27
CASSLLGGGDTQYF | TGTGCCAGCAGTTTACTAGGCGGGGGAGATACGCAGTATTTT | TRBD2 | NA | TRBJ2-3 | TRBV27
CASSQGQGLVEEQFF | TGCGCCAGCAGCCAAGGGCAGGGGCTAGTAGAAGAGCAGTTCTTC | NA | NA | TRBJ2-1 | TRBV4-1
CASSPAISFTDTQYF | TGTGCCAGCAGCCCCGCCATTAGCTTCACAGATACGCAGTATTTT | NA | NA | TRBJ2-3 | TRBV9
CASTYTGKGRWTEAFF | TGTGCCAGCACGTATACAGGGAAAGGAAGATGGACTGAAGCTTTCTTT | NA | NA | TRBJ1-1 | TRBV25-1
CASEKLGWTSETDTQYF | TGTGCCAGCGAAAAGCTCGGATGGACTAGTGAGACAGATACGCAGTATTTT | TRBD2 | NA | TRBJ2-3 | TRBV5-4
CANPKWRSRYEQYF | TGTGCCAACCCAAAGTGGCGGTCTCGGTACGAGCAGTACTTC | NA | once | TRBJ2-7 | TRBV27
CASSHGDSQETQYF | TGCGCCAGCAGCCACGGGGACAGCCAAGAGACCCAGTACTTC | TRBD1 | NA | TRBJ2-5 | TRBV4-3
CASSLVTGVEQYF | TGTGCCAGCAGCTTAGTGACAGGGGTCGAGCAGTACTTC | TRBD1 | NA | TRBJ2-7 | TRBV7-6
CASSPLAGGAFF | TGTGCCAGCAGTCCATTAGCGGGAGGGGCGTTCTTC | TRBD2 | NA | TRBJ2-1 | TRBV6-5
CASSDMGGDTQYF | TGTGCCAGCAGTGACATGGGAGGAGATACGCAGTATTTT | NA | NA | TRBJ2-3 | TRBV27
CASSSGLQGGRTEAFF | TGTGCCAGCAGCTCAGGATTACAGGGGGGAAGGACTGAAGCTTTCTTT | TRBD1 | NA | TRBJ1-1 | TRBV11-3
CASGSNQPQHF | TGTGCCAGCGGCAGCAATCAGCCCCAGCATTTT | NA | NA | TRBJ1-5 | TRBV28
CASSSGQGGINGELFF | TGTGCCAGCAGCTCGGGACAGGGAGGGATTAACGGGGAGCTGTTTTTT | TRBD1 | once | TRBJ2-2 | TRBV7-2